This T cell receptor beta chain came from a study of blood T cell repertoires in COVID-19. Per the authors' pipeline: Using reference gene primer amplification, nucleated cell counts were estimated. Sequenced by immunoSEQ multiplex PCR; TCRdb stores in-frame clones only, minus some. V, J and clone size are those of that table, while D and trimming were read from the DNA. Seen here are roughly 170,000 clones, about 85% observed once, and the top ten hold about 1.2%. This TCR was sampled from a man aged 55 to 70 who had recovered from COVID-19. The sample consisted of peripheral blood.

The DNA of the CDR3 is TGCGCCAGCAGCTTGCGAGCGGGGATGAGTGACTACGAGCAGTACTTC. Protein: CASSLRAGMSDYEQYF. This chain links TRBV5-1 with TRBJ2-7; 7 bases are shared with TRBD2. The CDR3 extends over 16 amino acids. Unmatched junction bases numbered 10, after V lost 1 base and J lost 3 bases. Germline CDR1 SGHRS, CDR2 YFSETQ.